This TCR beta chain was obtained from a study of regulatory T cells in long-lasting Graves disease. With respect to this clonotype: Antigen unknown.

Findings of the study overall: Persistent disease was characterized by preferential usage of TRBV28, TRBJ1-2 and TRBJ2-5. Lower TCR diversity was seen in persistent Graves' patients than in newly diagnosed ones.

The V gene lost 7 bases and the J gene lost 9 bases, with 22 bases spanning the gap. The germline gives CDR1 MDHEN, CDR2 SYDVKM. This CDR3 is 15 amino acids long. HTBI primers from iRepertoire and Arm-PCR of CDR3 regions yielded the TCR beta libraries. TCRdb called the multiplex PCR reads again in MiXCR, with one record for every CDR3 protein. The sample has about 400,000 distinct CDR3 sequences; about 15% are singletons. Time point described: newly diagnosed GD, antithyroid drugs for less than 3 months. Researchers made the TCR library from RNA that was extracted from PBMCs. This sample also appeared in a second study, on T cells in Graves' hyperthyroidism and ophthalmopathy. That work contributes: Ophthalmopathy was distinguished from stable hyperthyroidism by 13 V-J signatures.

J is TRBJ1-5 and V is TRBV28, with D possibly TRBD1 on 5 matching bases. Here the sequenced sample was peripheral blood mononuclear cells (PBMCs), taken at new diagnosis, from a patient treated with antithyroid drugs. This receptor was taken from a woman aged 40 to 50 with Graves disease. The CDR3 is CASKRWTRGDLPQHF. The DNA of the CDR3 is TGTGCCAGCAAGAGGTGGACCCGAGGGGATCTGCCCCAGCATTTT.